Listed below are T cell receptor beta chains from one sample, sequenced in a study of T cells in Graves' hyperthyroidism and ophthalmopathy. MiXCR, run by TCRdb on the multiplex PCR reads, gives a single entry per CDR3 protein. The data hold a few hundred thousand distinct CDR3 sequences, with about 14% observed a single time. The material sequenced was blood. The receptors originated from a young woman with Graves' ophthalmopathy. CDR3s include the opening cysteine and the closing phenylalanine or tryptophan. D genes are given only for firm matches. A clone size is listed for some rows: how often the clone was seen (once, few, many), or a class if it is expanded.

clone_size	d_call	v_call	j_call	cdr3_nt	cdr3_aa
many	-	TRBV20-1	TRBJ2-1	TGCAGTGCTAGCGTGGGCAGGGAGCAGTTCTTC	CSASVGREQFF
many	TRBD2	TRBV7-8	TRBJ2-3	TGTGCCAGCAGCCTAAGACTAGCGGGGGGCGGTGGTACAGATACGCAGTATTTT	CASSLRLAGGGGTDTQYF
many	-	TRBV5-1	TRBJ2-5	TGCGCCAGCAGCTTGAGAGGCCTTAGTCAGGAGACCCAGTACTTC	CASSLRGLSQETQYF
many	TRBD1	TRBV6-1	TRBJ2-7	TGTGCCAGCAGATTGACCGGGACAGCGAGACTCTACGAGCAGTACTTC	CASRLTGTARLYEQYF
-	-	TRBV12-3/TRBV12-4	TRBJ2-7	TGTGCCAGCAGTTCAACTATTGGGGGCTACGAGCAGTACTTC	CASSSTIGGYEQYF
few	TRBD1	TRBV11-2	TRBJ2-7	TGTGCCAGCAGCTCTTTAGGGGGACAGGGGGCTTCCTACGAGCAGTACTTC	CASSSLGGQGASYEQYF
-	TRBD2	TRBV20-1	TRBJ2-7	TGCAGCGGGGCGCCCCCGGGACTACCGTACGAGCAGTACTTC	CSGAPPGLPYEQYF
few	-	TRBV9	TRBJ2-5	TGTGCCAGCAGCCGCACTGGACCGCAAGAGACCCAGTACTTC	CASSRTGPQETQYF
many	-	TRBV12-3/TRBV12-4	TRBJ2-7	TGTGCCAGCAGTTTAGGCCAGGCTTTCTACGAGCAGTACTTC	CASSLGQAFYEQYF
many	-	TRBV18	TRBJ2-5	TGTGCCAGCTCACCAGGGTACTCCCGAGAGACCCAGTACTTC	CASSPGYSRETQYF
many	TRBD1	TRBV18	TRBJ2-6	TGTGCCAGCTCACTACCGGGACAGGGTGGCTCTGGGGCCAACGTCCTGACTTTC	CASSLPGQGGSGANVLTF
-	TRBD2	TRBV11-2	TRBJ2-3	TGTGCCAGCAGCTCCCAGGGTTTCGGGGGGGATACGCAGTATTTT	CASSSQGFGGDTQYF
few	TRBD1	TRBV27	TRBJ1-6	TGTGCCAGCAGGACAGGGGGCCTACCCCTCCACTTT	CASRTGGLPLHF
-	TRBD2	TRBV20-1	TRBJ2-5	TGCAGTGCTGTGCCCGGGACTAGCGTTTTAGAGACCCAGTACTTC	CSAVPGTSVLETQYF
many	-	TRBV5-1	TRBJ2-2	TGCGCCAGCAGCATCAGGACAGTTTCGACAACGGTCACCGGGGAGCTGTTTTTT	CASSIRTVSTTVTGELFF
many	-	TRBV29-1	TRBJ2-1	TGCAGCGTTGAGGAAAGCCAGGGTGGTCCGAAGTTCTTC	CSVEESQGGPKFF
many	-	TRBV2	TRBJ2-1	TGTGCCAGCAGTTTTATGACCCCTACAGAAACGTATGAGCAGTTCTTC	CASSFMTPTETYEQFF
many	-	TRBV15	TRBJ2-3	TGTGCCACCAACGATCCCCTTAAGTTCACGACGCAGTATTTT	CATNDPLKFTTQYF
-	-	TRBV5-1	TRBJ2-5	TGCGCCAGCAGCATAGGAGACAGGCTAGGGGAAGAGACCCAGTACTTC	CASSIGDRLGEETQYF
-	TRBD1	TRBV19	TRBJ1-5	TGTGCCAGTAGCAGACAGGGGGTTAGACAGCCCCAGCATTTT	CASSRQGVRQPQHF
many	TRBD1	TRBV20-1	TRBJ2-7	TGCAGTGCTTCAGGGGGAGAGCAGTACTTC	CSASGGEQYF
few	TRBD2	TRBV7-6	TRBJ2-3	TGTGCCAGCAGCTCTGATGCGGGGGGGGCTAGCACAGATACGCAGTATTTT	CASSSDAGGASTDTQYF
-	-	TRBV12-3/TRBV12-4	TRBJ2-5	TGTGCCAGCAGTGCGTATGAGACCCAGTACTTC	CASSAYETQYF
-	TRBD2	TRBV7-3	TRBJ2-1	TGTGCCAGCAGCCCCCAACTAGCGGGGTCCTACAATGAGCAGTTCTTC	CASSPQLAGSYNEQFF
-	-	TRBV28	TRBJ1-3	TGTGCCAGCAGTTCCCCCCGGGACACCATATATTTT	CASSSPRDTIYF
many	-	TRBV12-3/TRBV12-4	TRBJ2-3	TGTGCCAGCAGTCGGTCGGGGACAGATACGCAGTATTTT	CASSRSGTDTQYF
few	-	TRBV9	TRBJ2-1	TGTGCCAGCAGCGTAGCTCCCAATGAGCAGTTCTTC	CASSVAPNEQFF
many	-	TRBV12-3/TRBV12-4	TRBJ1-1	TGTGCCAGCAGTTTCCCGAGAAACACTGAAGCTTTCTTT	CASSFPRNTEAFF
many	-	TRBV2	TRBJ1-5	TGTGCCAGCAGTGAAGGGGTAGGGAGTCAGCCCCAGCATTTT	CASSEGVGSQPQHF
many	-	TRBV28	TRBJ1-5	TGTGCCAGCAGTTTATCAGTCCAGGCATATAGCAATCAGCCCCAGCATTTT	CASSLSVQAYSNQPQHF
-	-	TRBV12-5	TRBJ2-4	TGTGCTAGTGGTTCGCCCCGCGGGGATCCCTATCAGTACTTC	CASGSPRGDPYQYF
few	-	TRBV5-6	TRBJ1-2	TGTGCCAGCAGCCCCTGGGAGAGGGATGGCTACACCTTC	CASSPWERDGYTF
many	-	TRBV15	TRBJ1-2	TGTGCCACCAGCGGTCAGGGTTCCTATGTCTCCACCTTC	CATSGQGSYVSTF
-	-	TRBV6-1	TRBJ1-4	TGTGCCAGCAGTCTGATAGCCGCTGGGGAAAAACTGTTTTTT	CASSLIAAGEKLFF
many	-	TRBV30	TRBJ2-3	TGTGCCTGGAGTAGGGCGGGGGCCCCCACAGATACGCAGTATTTT	CAWSRAGAPTDTQYF
-	-	TRBV6-1	TRBJ1-3	TGTGCCAGCAGGAGTTTCTCTGGAAACACCATATATTTT	CASRSFSGNTIYF
many	-	TRBV30	TRBJ2-1	TGTGCCTGGAGCTCTCCTAATGAGCAGTTCTTC	CAWSSPNEQFF
once	TRBD2	TRBV11-2	TRBJ2-3	TGTGCCAGCAGCTTAGGGCCTAGCGGGCCCACGCAGTATTTT	CASSLGPSGPTQYF
many	TRBD1	TRBV2	TRBJ1-4	TGTGCCAGCAGTGGGACAGGACGAGAAAAACTGTTTTTT	CASSGTGREKLFF
-	-	TRBV7-2	TRBJ2-5	TGTGCCGCCCCGGAGCCTGGGCCCCAAGAGACCCAGTACTTC	CAAPEPGPQETQYF
many	TRBD2	TRBV6-2/TRBV6-3	TRBJ2-1	TGTGCCAGCATCTCTACGGGCCGCGGGACTAGCCGAGGACACAATGAGCAGTTCTTC	CASISTGRGTSRGHNEQFF
few	TRBD2	TRBV27	TRBJ2-7	TGTGCCAGCTCCCCCCTGGGACTAGCGGGGAGCTCCTACGAGCAGTACTTC	CASSPLGLAGSSYEQYF
many	-	TRBV5-5	TRBJ1-5	TGTGCCAGCAGCTACCGCGGTCAGGAGCTGCAGCCCCAGCATTTT	CASSYRGQELQPQHF
many	TRBD2	TRBV3-1	TRBJ2-4	TGTGCCAGCAGCCAACACCTAGCGGGGGCACTGATCGGGTCCAAAAACATTCAGTACTTC	CASSQHLAGALIGSKNIQYF
few	-	TRBV9	TRBJ1-1	TGTGCCAGCAGCCCCAGCGCTCGGGCTGAAGCTTTCTTT	CASSPSARAEAFF
many	-	TRBV12-5	TRBJ2-7	TGTGCTAGTGGTTTGTACAGCTACGAGCAGTACTTC	CASGLYSYEQYF
few	-	TRBV7-2	TRBJ1-1	TGTGCCAGTACCCGGGGTCAAACTGAAGCTTTCTTT	CASTRGQTEAFF
many	-	TRBV11-2	TRBJ1-5	TGTGCCAGCAGCTTAGATTGGGCGAACAATCAGCCCCAGCATTTT	CASSLDWANNQPQHF
many	-	TRBV13	TRBJ2-5	TGTGCCAGCAGCAGTAGGGTTGGAGAGACCCAGTACTTC	CASSSRVGETQYF
many	TRBD1	TRBV30	TRBJ2-1	TGTGCCAACGACAGGGGTGGGTACAATGAGCAGTTCTTC	CANDRGGYNEQFF
many	TRBD2	TRBV2	TRBJ2-5	TGTGCCAGCAAGGGGACTAGCGGCGAAGAGACCCAGTACTTC	CASKGTSGEETQYF
many	TRBD1	TRBV9	TRBJ1-1	TGTGCCAGCAGCGTCGGGTCGGGACAGGGTGCCCTTAACACTGAAGCTTTCTTT	CASSVGSGQGALNTEAFF
-	TRBD1	TRBV19	TRBJ2-3	TGTGCCAGTAGTAGACTGACAGGGCCCACCACAGATACGCAGTATTTT	CASSRLTGPTTDTQYF
-	-	TRBV18	TRBJ2-3	TGTGCCAGCTCGGCCGGGACACCTTCCACAGATACGCAGTATTTT	CASSAGTPSTDTQYF
many	-	TRBV27	TRBJ2-1	TGTGCCAGCAGTTTAAAGGACTTGTACAATGAGCAGTTCTTC	CASSLKDLYNEQFF
-	-	TRBV7-9	TRBJ2-5	TGTGCCAGCACCGTTTCGGGAATCCAAGAGACCCAGTACTTC	CASTVSGIQETQYF
many	TRBD2	TRBV3-1	TRBJ2-2	TGTGCCAGCAGCCAAGGACTAGCGGGGGGCCTGAACACCGGGGAGCTGTTTTTT	CASSQGLAGGLNTGELFF
-	TRBD2	TRBV9	TRBJ2-1	TGTGCCAGCAGCATAGCGGGGGGGCCGTCCGAGCAGTTCTTC	CASSIAGGPSEQFF
-	-	TRBV6-1	TRBJ2-4	TGTGCCAGCAGTGATGGGCCCAAGAACATTCAGTACTTC	CASSDGPKNIQYF
many	TRBD2	TRBV12-3/TRBV12-4	TRBJ2-3	TGTGCCAGCAGTCGACATATCGGGGGGGCGGGCACAGATACGCAGTATTTT	CASSRHIGGAGTDTQYF